The 14 T cell receptor beta chains listed next were all sequenced from one sample in a study of cytotoxic CD8 clonotypes in ibrutinib-treated CLL. Measured with immunoSEQ multiplex PCR; TCRdb has only the in-frame clones, and not every one. Among fewer than 400,000 clones listed, roughly 70% were seen once. The sequenced sample was PBMCs, obtained after 36 months of ibrutinib treatment. The source is a human donor with chronic lymphocytic leukemia.

The chain couples TRBV6-6 to TRBJ1-1; no firm D call. This CDR3 is 11 amino acids long. V gave up 4 bases and J gave up 10 bases, with 10 bases separating them. The germline gives CDR1 MNHNY, CDR2 SVGAGI (reference sequence). The CDR3 here is CASSSPRRAFF. In DNA, the CDR3 is TGTGCCAGCAGTTCCCCAAGGAGAGCTTTCTTT.

The chain combines TRBV7-9 with TRBJ1-2, with 8 bases fitting TRBD1. The trim removed 5 bases at V and 8 bases at J, leaving 7 bases unmatched. This CDR3 comprises 13 residues. The germline V gene has CDR1 SEHNR and CDR2 FQNEAQ (reference sequence). The CDR3 spells CASSLGQGGGYTF. The CDR3 nucleotides are TGTGCCAGCAGCCTCGGACAGGGTGGCGGCTACACCTTC.

A few counts support this clone. The J gene is TRBJ1-1, the V gene TRBV7-9; D is unresolved. The germline V gene has CDR1 SEHNR and CDR2 FQNEAQ (reference sequence). The CDR3 length is 13 residues. V lost 2 bases and J 5 bases, leaving 9 bases between the germline ends. In DNA form, the CDR3 reads TGTGCCAGCAGCTTAACGAGGCAGACTGAAGCTTTCTTT. Its translation is CASSLTRQTEAFF.

This clone was observed a handful of times. The chain couples TRBV5-1 to TRBJ2-4; the D gene could be TRBD1 or TRBD2 (6 bases each). Germline values: CDR1 SGHRS, CDR2 YFSETQ. Trimming shortened V by 2 bases and J by 0 bases, and 9 bases separated the two germline ends. This CDR3 comprises 15 residues. The CDR3: CASSLQGLAKNIQYF. The CDR3 DNA follows: TGCGCCAGCAGCTTACAGGGACTAGCCAAAAACATTCAGTACTTC.

V is TRBV9 and J is TRBJ2-1, with 9 nucleotides matching TRBD1. From germline, CDR1 is SGDLS and CDR2 YYNGEE. This CDR3 contains 15 residues. After removal of 0 bases from V and 7 bases from J, the junction contained 5 bases not matched to a gene. CDR3 residues: CASSVGDRGVNEQFF. The CDR3 bases are TGTGCCAGCAGCGTAGGAGACAGGGGGGTTAATGAGCAGTTCTTC.

This rearrangement joins TRBV5-6 to TRBJ1-3; D is unresolved. The CDR3 spans 14 residues. Trimming removed 2 bases at V and 1 base at J, with 7 bases between. Per the germline V gene, CDR1 is SGHDT and CDR2 is YYEEEE. DNA of the CDR3: TGTGCCAGCAGCTTTACTTTTTCTGGAAACACCATATATTTT. This codes for CASSFTFSGNTIYF.

The chain links TRBV11-1 to TRBJ1-6; D is unclear. Germline V gene lookup returns CDR1 SGHAT and CDR2 FQDESV (reference sequence). V shed 4 bases and J shed 1 base, with 8 bases lying between them. This CDR3 has 15 residues. Written as DNA, the CDR3 is TGTGCCAGCAGCTGGGCCCGATCCTATAATTCACCCCTCCACTTT. This gives the protein CASSWARSYNSPLHF.

This chain uses TRBV5-6 with TRBJ2-7; perhaps D is TRBD1 or TRBD2 (5 bases each). Germline V gene lookup returns CDR1 SGHDT and CDR2 YYEEEE. There are 15 residues in the CDR3. Trimming left V 1 base short and J 6 bases short, with 17 bases between. This CDR3 reads CASSLNWGNRGEQYF. In DNA form, the CDR3 reads TGTGCCAGCAGCTTGAATTGGGGCAATCGGGGCGAGCAGTACTTC.

The J gene is TRBJ1-2, the V gene TRBV5-6, with D possibly TRBD1 on 5 matching bases. The CDR3 has 16 amino acids. Between the trimmed V and J ends, which lost 1 base and 3 bases, there was a span of 16 bases. Germline CDR1 reads SGHDT; CDR2 reads YYEEEE. Here the CDR3 DNA reads TGTGCCAGCAGCTTGCCCGGCGGGACGGGCCACTATGGCTACACCTTC. It yields the protein CASSLPGGTGHYGYTF.

V usage is TRBV5-1 and J usage is TRBJ2-3, with 12 bases matching TRBD2. Germline CDR1 reads SGHRS; CDR2 reads YFSETQ. The CDR3 runs 17 residues. J was trimmed by 8 bases and V by 6 bases; bases with no gene match: 16. CDR3 region: CASTEQPSGRASGTQYF. The CDR3 DNA follows: TGCGCCAGCACCGAACAACCTAGCGGGAGGGCTTCAGGTACGCAGTATTTT.

The rearrangement joins TRBV28 to TRBJ2-1; TRBD1 might be the D (5 bases). The CDR3 consists of 17 residues. Germline V lookup: CDR1 MDHEN, CDR2 SYDVKM. Trimming removed 2 bases at V and 0 bases at J, with 14 bases between. CDR3 loop: CASSLAKTGISYNEQFF. The CDR3 nucleotides read TGTGCCAGCAGTTTAGCCAAAACAGGTATCTCCTACAATGAGCAGTTCTTC.

The chain is built from TRBV7-3 and TRBJ2-5; the D is unclear. Between the trimmed V and J ends, which lost 1 base and 5 bases, there was a span of 11 bases. CDR3 size: 14 residues. Looked up from germline, CDR1 is SGHTA and CDR2 is FQGTGA. The CDR3 nucleotides read TGTGCCAGCAGCTTAATGGCAGGCTCGGAGACCCAGTACTTC. Encoded protein: CASSLMAGSETQYF.

The rearrangement joins TRBV2 to TRBJ2-2; D possibly corresponds to TRBD2 (5 bases). CDR3 length: 15 amino acids. Trimming removed 4 bases from V and 4 bases from J, with 13 bases in between. Germline CDR1 and CDR2: SNHLY and FYNNEI. CDR3 sequence (DNA): TGTGCCAGCAGTGGGGGTCGGGGTTCCACCGGGGAGCTGTTTTTT. It encodes CASSGGRGSTGELFF.

The chain employs TRBV9 and TRBJ2-1; 11 bases line up with TRBD2. The CDR3 is 17 amino acids. V lost 3 bases, J lost 3 bases, and 8 bases stayed unmatched. Germline V lookup: CDR1 SGDLS, CDR2 YYNGEE. CDR3 in amino acids: CASSATLAGGNYNEQFF. The CDR3 nucleotides are TGTGCCAGCAGCGCCACCTTAGCGGGAGGGAACTACAATGAGCAGTTCTTC.